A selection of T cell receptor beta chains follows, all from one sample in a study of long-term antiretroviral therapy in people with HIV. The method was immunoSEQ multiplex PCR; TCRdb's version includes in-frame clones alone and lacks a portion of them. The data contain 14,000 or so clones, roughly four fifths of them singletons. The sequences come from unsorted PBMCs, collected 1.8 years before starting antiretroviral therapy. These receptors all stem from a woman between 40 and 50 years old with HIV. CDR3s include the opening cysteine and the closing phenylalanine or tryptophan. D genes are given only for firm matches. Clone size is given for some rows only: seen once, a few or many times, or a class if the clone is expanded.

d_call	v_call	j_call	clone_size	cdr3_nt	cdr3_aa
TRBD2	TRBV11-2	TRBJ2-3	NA	TGCGCCAGCAGCCAAGATGGGACTAGCGTGACAGATACGCAGTATTTT	CASSQDGTSVTDTQYF
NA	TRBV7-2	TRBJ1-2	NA	TGTGCCAGCAGCTTAGTAATTGACAGGCCATTAAGCTACACCTTC	CASSLVIDRPLSYTF
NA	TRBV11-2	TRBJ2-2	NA	TGTGCCAGCAGCCCCCCAGGCTTCGGGACCGGGGAGCTGTTTTTT	CASSPPGFGTGELFF
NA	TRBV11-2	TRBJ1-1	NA	TGTGCCAGCAGCTTAAGTCCGAACACTGAAGCTTTCTTT	CASSLSPNTEAFF
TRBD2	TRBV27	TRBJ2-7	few	TGTGCCAGCAGTTTATATGCTAGCGGCTCCTACGAGCAGTACTTC	CASSLYASGSYEQYF
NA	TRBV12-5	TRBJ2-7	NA	TGTGCTAGCCAACAGGGCCACGAGCAGTACTTC	CASQQGHEQYF
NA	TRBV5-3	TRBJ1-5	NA	TGTGCCAGACGGGATTATAGCAATCAGCCCCAGCATTTT	CARRDYSNQPQHF
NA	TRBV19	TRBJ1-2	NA	TGTGCCAGTAGTTCCCTGCAGGGGAGCTATGGCTACACCTTC	CASSSLQGSYGYTF
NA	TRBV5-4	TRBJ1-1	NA	TGTGCCAGCAGCTCAGGGTACACTGAAGCTTTCTTT	CASSSGYTEAFF
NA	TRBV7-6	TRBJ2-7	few	TGTGCCAGCAGCTCCCTTGGAAACGAGCAGTACTTC	CASSSLGNEQYF
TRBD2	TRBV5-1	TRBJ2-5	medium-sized	TGCGCCAGCAGACTAGCGGGAGGAGCCCAAGAGACCCAGTACTTC	CASRLAGGAQETQYF
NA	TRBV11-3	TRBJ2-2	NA	TGTGCCAGCAGCTCCAGGGAAACCGGGGAGCTGTTTTTT	CASSSRETGELFF
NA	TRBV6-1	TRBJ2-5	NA	TGTGCCAGCGCTCCCCTAGGCGTGATAGAGACCCAGTACTTC	CASAPLGVIETQYF
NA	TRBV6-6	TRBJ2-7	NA	TGTGCCAGCAGTTACTCGATTGCCTACGAGCAGTACTTC	CASSYSIAYEQYF
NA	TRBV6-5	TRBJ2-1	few	TGTGCCAGCAGTCCGTGGGCACCGTACAATGAGCAGTTCTTC	CASSPWAPYNEQFF
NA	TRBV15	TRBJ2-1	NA	TGTGCCACCAGCAGAGATTGGAAGTATGAGCAGTTCTTC	CATSRDWKYEQFF
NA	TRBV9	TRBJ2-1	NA	TGTGCCAGCAGCGTAGGGGCGGGATACAATGAGCAGTTCTTC	CASSVGAGYNEQFF
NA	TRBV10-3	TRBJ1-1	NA	TGTGCCATCAGTGAGTCGATGCAGGGCCCCAGTAGGGCTTTCTTT	CAISESMQGPSRAFF
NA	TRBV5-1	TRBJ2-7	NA	TGCGCCAGCAGCTTTGGGTACCCTAACTCCTACGAGCAGTACTTC	CASSFGYPNSYEQYF
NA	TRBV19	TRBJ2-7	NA	TGTGCCAGCAACCATCAAGGAGGGCCGTACGAGCAGTACTTC	CASNHQGGPYEQYF
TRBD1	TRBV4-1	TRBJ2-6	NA	TGCGCCAGCAGCCAAGATCTCTCGGACAGGGTTGCTGGGGCCAACGTCCTGACTTTC	CASSQDLSDRVAGANVLTF
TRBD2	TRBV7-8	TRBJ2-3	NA	TGTGCCAGCAGCATGGGACTAGCGGACACAGATACGCAGTATTTT	CASSMGLADTDTQYF
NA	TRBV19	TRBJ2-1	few	TGTGCCAGTAGTGTAGCGGCCTACAATGAGCAGTTCTTC	CASSVAAYNEQFF
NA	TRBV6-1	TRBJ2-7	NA	TGTGCCAGCAGTGAACCCTCCTTTTGGGACACCTCCTACGAGCAGTACTTC	CASSEPSFWDTSYEQYF
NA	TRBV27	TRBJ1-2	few	TGTGCCAGCAGTTTCGCCAACGGGTACTATGGCTACACCTTC	CASSFANGYYGYTF
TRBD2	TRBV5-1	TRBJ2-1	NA	TGCGCCAGCAGCGAAGGACTAGCGGGAGAGGATGAGCAGTTCTTC	CASSEGLAGEDEQFF
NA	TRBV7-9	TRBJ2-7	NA	TGTGCCAGCAGCTTTGAACTTACCTACGAGCAGTACTTC	CASSFELTYEQYF
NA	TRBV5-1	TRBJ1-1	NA	TGCGCCAGCAGCCGAGGACCCTCGGGGGATGCTGAAGCTTTCTTT	CASSRGPSGDAEAFF
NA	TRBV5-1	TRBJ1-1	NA	TGCGCCAGCAGCCAAACAGGTAAGGACACTGAAGCTTTCTTT	CASSQTGKDTEAFF
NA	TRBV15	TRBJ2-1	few	TGTGCCACCAGCAGAGAGGACGGCTCCTACAATGAGCAGTTCTTC	CATSREDGSYNEQFF
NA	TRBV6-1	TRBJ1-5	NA	TGTGCCAGCAGTGAACAAACAGGCGGGGGCAATCAGCCCCAGCATTTT	CASSEQTGGGNQPQHF
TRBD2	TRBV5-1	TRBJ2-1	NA	TGCGCCAGCAGCTTCGGGGCTAGCGGCTCCTACAATGAGCAGTTCTTC	CASSFGASGSYNEQFF
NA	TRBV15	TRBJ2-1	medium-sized	TGTGCCACCGATGACAGGTTATACAATGAGCAGTTCTTC	CATDDRLYNEQFF
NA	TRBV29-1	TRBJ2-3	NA	TGCAGCGGTGGAACAGGGCCAGATACGCAGTATTTT	CSGGTGPDTQYF
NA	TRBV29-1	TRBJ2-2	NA	TGCAGCGTTGCTGGCACCGGGGAGCTGTTTTTT	CSVAGTGELFF
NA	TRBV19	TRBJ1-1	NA	TGTGCCAGTAGTACCTATGATGCGGGGGACACTGAAGCTTTCTTT	CASSTYDAGDTEAFF
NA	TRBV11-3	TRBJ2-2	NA	TGTGCCAGCAGCCCCTATGAGGGAGTGGACACCGGGGAGCTGTTTTTT	CASSPYEGVDTGELFF
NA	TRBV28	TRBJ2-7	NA	TGTGCCAGCAGGAAAGGGGCGGGGGAGCAGTACTTC	CASRKGAGEQYF
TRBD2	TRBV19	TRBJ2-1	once	TGTGCCAGTAGTACTAACGTCTTTGGGCTAGCGGGAGGGAGTGAGCAGTTCTTC	CASSTNVFGLAGGSEQFF
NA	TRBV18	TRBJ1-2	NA	TGTGCCAGCTCACCTAGGGACACCACTAACTATGGCTACACCTTC	CASSPRDTTNYGYTF
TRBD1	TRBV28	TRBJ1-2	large	TGTGCCAGCAGCCCCGCCGGGGGACAGGTCTATGGCTACACCTTC	CASSPAGGQVYGYTF
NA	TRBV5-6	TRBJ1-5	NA	TGTGCCAGCAGCTGGGGGAGCAATCAGCCCCAGCATTTT	CASSWGSNQPQHF
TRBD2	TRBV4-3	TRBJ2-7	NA	TGCGCCAGCAGCCAAGAAGTAGCGGGAGGCCCTCCGGAGCAGTACTTC	CASSQEVAGGPPEQYF
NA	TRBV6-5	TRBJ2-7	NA	TGTGCCAGCAAAGGCCGCTCCTACGAGCAGTACTTC	CASKGRSYEQYF
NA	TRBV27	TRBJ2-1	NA	TGTGCCAGCAGTTTTCCCTTCTTC	CASSFPFF
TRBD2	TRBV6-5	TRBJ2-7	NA	TGTGCCAGCAGGCCGGTGGGACTAGCGAGCTACGAGCAGTACTTC	CASRPVGLASYEQYF
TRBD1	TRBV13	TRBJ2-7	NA	TGTGCCAGCAGCCTCCGGGGACAGCCCCGGCGCGAGCAGTACTTC	CASSLRGQPRREQYF
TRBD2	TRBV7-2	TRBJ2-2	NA	TGTGCCAGCACCCTTAGCGGGAGGATTAACACCGGGGAGCTGTTTTTT	CASTLSGRINTGELFF